These 28 T cell receptor beta chains came from one sample sequenced in a study of control samples from healthy donors and cancer patients. Assay: immunoSEQ multiplex PCR; the TCRdb copy retains only in-frame clones and omits some. The sample comprises 120,000 or so clones, over 75% of which are singletons, and roughly 3% rests with the top ten. Source material: blood. All receptors derive from a man aged 55 to 70 in good health.

The gene calls are TRBV28 and TRBJ2-5; 10 bases line up with TRBD2. CDR3 size: 17 residues. The V and J ends lost 5 bases and 4 bases, in that order; junction bases with no gene match: 13. Germline values: CDR1 MDHEN, CDR2 SYDVKM. In nucleotides, the CDR3 is TGTGCCAGCAGTCTATACAGCGGGGGGGTATACCCAGAGACCCAGTACTTC. It is translated as CASSLYSGGVYPETQYF.

On this clone: The identical CDR3 is also encoded by other nucleotide sequences in the sample. The chain couples TRBV12-3 or TRBV12-4 to TRBJ2-7; D call uncertain. V lost 1 base to trimming and J lost 6 bases, with 7 bases between them. The CDR3 is made up of 12 amino acids. This CDR3 reads CASSLGVGEQYF. The DNA of the CDR3 is TGTGCCAGCAGTTTAGGGGTCGGCGAGCAGTACTTC.

This chain uses TRBV21-1 with TRBJ1-1; TRBD1, the D gene given by the table, was not confirmed from the DNA. TRBV21-1 corresponds to a pseudogene. The CDR3 consists of 18 residues. The DNA for the CDR3 is TGTGCCAGCAGCCAAACGGGATCGACAGGGTCCCTAAGAACTGAAGCTTTCTTT. Its protein product is CASSQTGSTGSLRTEAFF.

V is TRBV2 and J is TRBJ1-2; 8 positions match TRBD1. Trimming took 8 bases from V and 4 from J; bases not matched to a gene: 6. Per germline, CDR1 SNHLY and CDR2 FYNNEI. This CDR3 spans 13 amino acids. The CDR3 spells CASRRQGIYGYTF. CDR3 nucleotide sequence: TGTGCCAGCCGAAGACAGGGGATCTATGGCTACACCTTC.

The chain employs TRBV6-2 or TRBV6-3 and TRBJ2-7; D is unclear. The CDR3 is 14 residues long. The V end was cut by 5 bases, the J end by 3 bases, with 14 bases between. Germline V gene lookup returns CDR1 MNHEY and CDR2 SVGEGT. DNA of the CDR3: TGTGCCAGCAGTCTCGATACTCTCGGCTACGAGCAGTACTTC. It is translated as CASSLDTLGYEQYF.

This rearrangement joins TRBV7-9 to TRBJ2-7, with TRBD1 identical over 10 bases. The CDR3 sequence is 17 residues long. The germline gives CDR1 SEHNR, CDR2 FQNEAQ (reference sequence). Unmatched junction bases numbered 9, after V lost 2 bases and J lost 2 bases. The chain's CDR3 is CASSLFLRDRGPYEQYF. The DNA of the CDR3 is TGTGCCAGCAGCTTATTCCTCCGGGACAGGGGTCCCTACGAGCAGTACTTC.

The V gene is TRBV19, the J gene TRBJ2-2; 9 nucleotides align to TRBD1. Trimming cost V 5 bases and J 5 bases; bases outside gene matches: 9. Germline V gene data show CDR1 as LNHDA and CDR2 as SQIVND (reference sequence). The CDR3 loop spans 16 amino acids. The DNA for the CDR3 is TGTGCCAGTAGTCGTTCGGGACAGGGATGGACCGGGGAGCTGTTTTTT. It encodes CASSRSGQGWTGELFF.

The chain uses TRBV7-2 and TRBJ1-6; no clear D gene. Germline values: CDR1 SGHTA, CDR2 FQGNSA. This CDR3 contains 15 residues. With 5 bases removed from V and 9 bases from J, the gap between germline ends came to 17 bases. The CDR3: CASSPQGRDGSPLHF. The CDR3, as DNA: TGTGCCAGCAGCCCCCAAGGTCGCGATGGTTCACCCCTCCACTTT. Looking up the rest from reference TRBV7-2 and TRBJ1-6 gives the full variable domain: GAGVSQSPSNKVTEKGKDVELRCDPISGHTALYWYRQSLGQGLEFLIYFQGNSAPDKSGLPSDRFSAERTGGSVSTLTIQRTQQEDSAVYLCASSPQGRDGSPLHFGNGTRLTVT.

The chain has TRBV6-5 and TRBJ1-1; 10 nucleotides agree with TRBD1. This CDR3 contains 16 residues. Looked up from germline, CDR1 is MNHEY and CDR2 is SVGAGI. The J segment lost 6 bases and the V segment lost 1 base, leaving 8 bases of the junction unmatched. The CDR3 region is CASSYWSGTGAPEAFF. The CDR3 DNA sequence: TGTGCCAGCAGTTACTGGTCCGGGACAGGGGCCCCTGAAGCTTTCTTT.

Note on this clone: Distinct nucleotide sequences in the sample also encode this CDR3. The V call is TRBV7-2, the J call TRBJ2-3; 10 positions agree with TRBD2. CDR3 length: 16 amino acids. Germline V gene data show CDR1 as SGHTA and CDR2 as FQGNSA. V lost 5 bases, J lost 1 base, and 6 bases stayed unmatched. This CDR3 reads CASSLGLAEGTDTQYF. The CDR3 DNA sequence: TGTGCCAGCAGCCTTGGACTAGCGGAAGGCACAGATACGCAGTATTTT.

The chain employs TRBV7-8 and TRBJ1-4; D is uncertain. The CDR3 is made up of 14 amino acids. V lost 1 base to trimming and J lost 7 bases, with 10 bases between them. The V gene's germline CDR1 is SGHVS and CDR2 FQNEAQ. The CDR3 loop is CASSLEGQTEKLFF. DNA for the CDR3: TGTGCCAGCAGCTTAGAGGGTCAGACTGAAAAACTGTTTTTT.

The gene calls are TRBV30 and TRBJ1-4; D call uncertain. Germline loops: CDR1 GTSNPN, CDR2 SVGIG (reference sequence). V lost 1 base and J lost 10, with 10 bases in between. The CDR3 loop spans 12 amino acids. The CDR3 DNA is TGTGCCTGGAGTGGGTCTTGGGGAAAACTGTTTTTT. This encodes CAWSGSWGKLFF.

V is TRBV4-2 and J is TRBJ1-3; tentative D call: TRBD1 (5 bases). V was shortened by 0 bases and J by 15 bases, with 21 bases between the two germline ends. CDR3 length: 15 residues. Germline V gene data show CDR1 as LGHNA and CDR2 as YNFKEQ. The CDR3: CASSQDSWGVPIEYF. The CDR3 DNA reads as TGTGCCAGCAGCCAAGATTCATGGGGGGTTCCCATAGAATATTTT.

This chain joins TRBV19 and TRBJ1-5, with 7 bases that match TRBD1. V lost 3 bases to trimming and J lost 5 bases; unmatched junction nucleotides: 4. The germline V gene has CDR1 LNHDA and CDR2 SQIVND (reference sequence). CDR3 size: 14 residues. The CDR3 loop reads CASSIGDRYQPQHF. The DNA for the CDR3 is TGTGCCAGTAGTATTGGGGACAGATATCAGCCCCAGCATTTT.

V and J are TRBV18 and TRBJ2-3, with D perhaps matching TRBD1 (5 bases). Germline CDR1 reads KGHSH; CDR2 reads LQKENI. Trimming shortened V by 3 bases and J by 2 bases, and 12 bases separated the two germline ends. The CDR3 consists of 15 residues. CDR3 sequence (DNA): TGTGCCAGCTCACCTTCCGACAGATACACAGATACGCAGTATTTT. It yields the protein CASSPSDRYTDTQYF.

This chain connects TRBV15 to TRBJ2-3; 9 nucleotides agree with TRBD1. Germline V lookup: CDR1 LNHNV, CDR2 YYDKDF (reference sequence). This CDR3 has 16 amino acids. The ends lost 2 bases at V and 3 bases at J; junction bases unmatched: 6. The DNA of the CDR3 is TGTGCCACCAGCAGAATGAGGACAGGGGCGACAGATACGCAGTATTTT. Residues: CATSRMRTGATDTQYF.

The V and J genes are TRBV19 and TRBJ2-3, with 9 nucleotides matching TRBD2. The ends lost 3 bases at V and 4 bases at J; junction bases unmatched: 23. The CDR3 length is 21 residues. The germline V gene has CDR1 LNHDA and CDR2 SQIVND (reference sequence). As DNA, the CDR3 is TGTGCCAGTAGTATTGCTGTACACCACCCGGGACTAGCATCGGTCGCAGATACGCAGTATTTT. Protein sequence: CASSIAVHHPGLASVADTQYF.

V is TRBV4-3 and J is TRBJ2-3, with D perhaps matching TRBD1 (6 bases). Trimming took 0 bases from V and 0 from J, leaving 10 bases between them. Germline assignment: CDR1 LGHNA and CDR2 YSLEER. The CDR3 loop spans 16 amino acids. The CDR3 DNA reads TGCGCCAGCAGCCAAGAGGCAGGGGTTAGCACAGATACGCAGTATTTT. Its protein is CASSQEAGVSTDTQYF.

V usage is TRBV28 and J usage is TRBJ2-1; 8 nucleotides agree with TRBD2. Germline lookup yields CDR1 MDHEN and CDR2 SYDVKM. With V trimmed by 3 bases and J by 4 bases, 2 bases remained unmatched. This CDR3 is 14 amino acids long. DNA for the CDR3: TGTGCCAGCAGTTTTAGCGGGGAGTACAATGAGCAGTTCTTC. Translated: CASSFSGEYNEQFF.

The chain uses TRBV6-1 and TRBJ2-7; D uncertain. Between the trimmed V and J ends, which lost 2 bases and 2 bases, there was a span of 10 bases. This CDR3 contains 14 residues. In germline, CDR1 is MNHNS, CDR2 SASEGT. The CDR3 bases are TGTGCCAGCAGTGAAAGGAACGGCCCCTACGAGCAGTACTTC. This sequence encodes CASSERNGPYEQYF.

This sequence joins TRBV27 and TRBJ2-7; TRBD1 might be the D (6 bases). Germline values: CDR1 MNHEY, CDR2 SMNVEV (reference sequence). The germline V and J ends were trimmed by 5 bases and 1 base, with 12 bases remaining between them. CDR3 size: 14 residues. The CDR3 is CASSPYRVSYEQYF. CDR3 sequence (DNA): TGTGCCAGCAGTCCTTACAGGGTTTCCTACGAGCAGTACTTC.

The CDR3 loop reads CASSPMFRESNQPQHF. For the CDR3, the DNA is TGTGCCAGCAGTCCGATGTTCCGGGAGAGCAATCAGCCCCAGCATTTT. The rearrangement links TRBV27 to TRBJ1-5; D is unclear. Trimming took off 5 bases at V and 1 base at J, with 15 bases between the two ends. The CDR3 length is 16 residues. From germline, CDR1 is MNHEY and CDR2 SMNVEV (reference sequence).

V usage is TRBV5-1 and J usage is TRBJ2-1, with 10 bases identical to TRBD2. The CDR3 totals 16 residues. Germline assignment: CDR1 SGHRS and CDR2 YFSETQ. J was trimmed by 3 bases and V by 5 bases; bases with no gene match: 8. This chain's CDR3 is CASRETSGVDYNEQFF. Written as DNA, the CDR3 is TGCGCCAGCAGAGAAACTAGCGGGGTGGACTACAATGAGCAGTTCTTC.

This chain links TRBV7-2 with TRBJ2-3, with unresolved D. CDR3 length equals 16 residues. Deletions cut 1 base from V and 2 bases from J, with 13 bases between. In germline, CDR1 is SGHTA, CDR2 FQGNSA. DNA of the CDR3: TGTGCCAGCAGCTTAGTGGTAAACCCTAACACAGATACGCAGTATTTT. It codes for CASSLVVNPNTDTQYF.

This rearrangement joins TRBV30 to TRBJ2-5; TRBD1 might be the D (6 bases). Germline loops: CDR1 GTSNPN, CDR2 SVGIG (reference sequence). Trimming pared 5 bases from V and 1 base from J, leaving 8 bases between. The CDR3 loop spans 12 amino acids. The CDR3 protein is CAWDRLQETQYF. The CDR3 nucleotides read TGTGCCTGGGACAGGCTCCAAGAGACCCAGTACTTC.

The chain employs TRBV25-1 and TRBJ1-1; possible D gene TRBD1, 5 bases. Trimming removed 7 bases from V and 4 bases from J, with 13 bases in between. CDR3 length equals 13 residues. CDR1 and CDR2 (germline): MGHDK, SYGVNS. This CDR3 is CASIGPGLTEAFF. In DNA, the CDR3 is TGTGCCAGCATTGGGCCAGGGCTCACTGAAGCTTTCTTT. Filled out from reference TRBV25-1 and TRBJ1-1, the complete variable domain reads EADIYQTPRYLVIGTGKKITLECSQTMGHDKMYWYQQDPGMELHLIHYSYGVNSTEKGDLSSESTVSRIRTEHFPLTLESARPSHTSQYLCASIGPGLTEAFFGQGTRLTVV.

This clone was seen a few times. The CDR3 DNA sequence: TGTGCCAGCAGAACCAGGGTGAACACTGAAGCTTTCTTT. Amino acid sequence: CASRTRVNTEAFF. The chain is built from TRBV28 and TRBJ1-1, with a tentative D call TRBD1 (5 bases). Trimming took off 6 bases at V and 0 bases at J, with 8 bases between the two ends. Germline assignment: CDR1 MDHEN and CDR2 SYDVKM. The CDR3 sequence is 13 residues long.

V usage is TRBV7-3 and J usage is TRBJ2-1; D is unclear. There are 14 residues in the CDR3. V gave up 1 base and J gave up 5 bases, with 9 bases separating them. Germline V gene lookup returns CDR1 SGHTA and CDR2 FQGTGA. CDR3 coding DNA: TGTGCCAGCAGCTTAAGTCGGCAGCACAATGAGCAGTTCTTC. This sequence encodes CASSLSRQHNEQFF.